A single sample is the source of the 21 T cell receptor beta chains below, sequenced in a study of shared clonotypes between healthy human individuals. Only in-frame clones appear in the TCRdb table, and some are missing; sequencing was by immunoSEQ multiplex PCR. The sample has over a million clones; around 97% are singletons. Source material: naive CD4+ T cells sorted from blood. Described subset: CD45RA+ positively selected. These receptor sequences come from a man aged 30 to 39 in good health.

V usage is TRBV19 and J usage is TRBJ2-3, with D perhaps given as TRBD1 or TRBD2 (5 bases each). Germline V gene data show CDR1 as LNHDA and CDR2 as SQIVND (reference sequence). The CDR3 spans 13 residues. Deletions cut 5 bases from V and 4 bases from J, with 10 bases between. CDR3 nucleotides: TGTGCCAGTAGTGTCGGGACCTCAGATACGCAGTATTTT. Translation: CASSVGTSDTQYF.

The CDR3 here is CASTLGGTSSYEQYF. In DNA, the CDR3 is TGTGCCAGCACCCTAGGGGGGACTTCCTCCTACGAGCAGTACTTC. The gene calls are TRBV28 and TRBJ2-7; possibly TRBD1 or TRBD2 for D (6 bases each). In germline, CDR1 is MDHEN, CDR2 SYDVKM. The CDR3 loop spans 15 amino acids. The V gene lost 7 bases and the J gene lost 0 bases, with 16 bases spanning the gap.

This chain uses TRBV18 with TRBJ1-2; D is ambiguous. The CDR3 spans 13 residues. V gave up 5 bases and J gave up 4 bases, with 11 bases separating them. Germline lookup yields CDR1 KGHSH and CDR2 LQKENI. CDR3 sequence (DNA): TGTGCCAGCTCAACCTCCTCCTTCTATGGCTACACCTTC. As protein: CASSTSSFYGYTF.

V usage is TRBV19 and J usage is TRBJ1-1; 7 bases map to TRBD1. CDR3 length: 15 amino acids. CDR1 is LNHDA, CDR2 SQIVND, per germline (reference sequence). The trim removed 6 bases at V and 0 bases at J, leaving 7 bases unmatched. CDR3 nucleotide sequence: TGTGCCAGTAGAATCCACAGGGGCATGAACACTGAAGCTTTCTTT. Amino acids: CASRIHRGMNTEAFF. Looking up the rest from reference TRBV19 and TRBJ1-1 gives the full variable domain: DGGITQSPKYLFRKEGQNVTLSCEQNLNHDAMYWYRQDPGQGLRLIYYSQIVNDFQKGDIAEGYSVSREKKESFPLTVTSAQKNPTAFYLCASRIHRGMNTEAFFGQGTRLTVV.

V gene TRBV18 combines with J gene TRBJ2-3, with 13 bases that match TRBD2. Trimming took 3 bases from V and 0 from J; bases not matched to a gene: 12. CDR3 length equals 20 residues. Germline loops: CDR1 KGHSH, CDR2 LQKENI. The CDR3 nucleotides read TGTGCCAGCTCACCCCGACATGGCCTACTAGCGGGAGGGAGCACAGATACGCAGTATTTT. This gives the protein CASSPRHGLLAGGSTDTQYF.

V gene TRBV28 combines with J gene TRBJ1-4; D uncertain. Germline CDR1 and CDR2: MDHEN and SYDVKM. The V end lost 6 bases, the J end lost 0 bases, and 11 bases lay between the germline ends. The CDR3 extends over 15 amino acids. CDR3 in DNA: TGTGCCAGCAGCATTATGCGGACAACTAATGAAAAACTGTTTTTT. Residues: CASSIMRTTNEKLFF.

The V gene is TRBV4-3, the J gene TRBJ2-1; maybe TRBD2 (5 bases). The length of the CDR3 is 17 residues. Germline V gives CDR1 LGHNA, CDR2 YSLEER. V dropped 0 bases and J dropped 0 bases, with 12 bases sitting between them. CDR3 sequence reads: CASSQDWTGSSYNEQFF. The CDR3 bases are TGCGCCAGCAGCCAAGATTGGACGGGGAGCTCCTACAATGAGCAGTTCTTC.

The chain is built from TRBV7-2 and TRBJ2-1; D ambiguous. This CDR3 has 13 residues. V was trimmed by 1 base and J by 12 bases, leaving 13 bases between them. The germline gives CDR1 SGHTA, CDR2 FQGNSA. The CDR3 sequence is CASSLVPPGRQFF. The CDR3 DNA reads as TGTGCCAGCAGCTTAGTCCCCCCCGGTCGGCAGTTCTTC.

The chain links TRBV7-9 to TRBJ2-7; the match to TRBD2 covers 7 bases. Germline CDR1 reads SEHNR; CDR2 reads FQNEAQ (reference sequence). This CDR3 comprises 15 residues. V lost 5 bases and J lost 3; bases outside the gene matches: 10. The CDR3 region is CASSHRASGNYEQYF. The CDR3 region has the DNA TGTGCCAGCAGCCACCGGGCCAGCGGGAACTACGAGCAGTACTTC.

This chain uses TRBV9 with TRBJ2-1; D could derive from TRBD1 or TRBD2 (5 bases each). V was shortened by 4 bases and J by 6 bases, with 17 bases between the two germline ends. CDR1 is SGDLS and CDR2 is YYNGEE in the germline V gene. The CDR3 extends over 15 amino acids. CDR3 DNA sequence: TGTGCCAGCAGCCTAGGGACCGTCTCCGTCAATGAGCAGTTCTTC. This sequence encodes CASSLGTVSVNEQFF.

The chain recombines TRBV7-3 with TRBJ2-7; tentatively, D is TRBD2 (6 bases). The CDR3 runs to 17 residues. CDR1 is SGHTA and CDR2 is FQGTGA in the germline V gene. Deletions cut 4 bases from V and 6 bases from J, with 25 bases between. Written as DNA, the CDR3 is TGTGCCAGCAGCTCCCGGGACTCTAGTAGTGGAAGGGGCGAGCAGTACTTC. It encodes CASSSRDSSSGRGEQYF.

The V call is TRBV28, the J call TRBJ2-5; D assignment may be TRBD1 or TRBD2 (7 bases each). The length of the CDR3 is 15 residues. The germline gives CDR1 MDHEN, CDR2 SYDVKM. Trimming shortened V by 6 bases and J by 3 bases, and 17 bases separated the two germline ends. In nucleotides, the CDR3 is TGTGCCAGCAGAGACCATCAGGGGGGGAAAGAGACCCAGTACTTC. It codes for CASRDHQGGKETQYF.

The rearrangement uses TRBV27 and TRBJ2-1; D perhaps matches TRBD1 (6 bases). Per the germline V gene, CDR1 is MNHEY and CDR2 is SMNVEV (reference sequence). The CDR3 loop spans 15 amino acids. V dropped 3 bases and J dropped 0 bases, with 9 bases sitting between them. CDR3 sequence reads: CASSLGAGSYNEQFF. The CDR3 DNA reads TGTGCCAGCAGTTTGGGGGCGGGCTCCTACAATGAGCAGTTCTTC.

This chain connects TRBV9 to TRBJ2-1; TRBD2 matches 7 bases. The J segment lost 12 bases and the V segment lost 0 bases, leaving 6 bases of the junction unmatched. This CDR3 is built from 13 residues. Per germline, CDR1 SGDLS and CDR2 YYNGEE. CDR3 amino acids: CASSVATLAAQFF. CDR3 nucleotides: TGTGCCAGCAGCGTAGCTACCCTAGCGGCGCAGTTCTTC.

This chain uses TRBV7-2 with TRBJ2-7; D remains unclear. CDR1 SGHTA and CDR2 FQGNSA come from the germline V gene. With 1 base removed from V and 2 bases from J, the gap between germline ends came to 6 bases. CDR3 size: 13 residues. In DNA, the CDR3 is TGTGCCAGCAGCTTAGGGATGGCCTACGAGCAGTACTTC. Translated: CASSLGMAYEQYF.

V usage is TRBV6-7 and J usage is TRBJ2-7; the match to TRBD2 covers 10 bases. TRBV6-7 is an ORF; its function is uncertain. V was clipped by 8 bases and J by 3 bases; unmatched bases: 4. The CDR3 is 13 amino acids. The CDR3: CASQRGGIYEQYF. The CDR3 nucleotides read TGTGCCAGCCAGCGGGGGGGGATCTACGAGCAGTACTTC.

J is TRBJ1-2 and V is TRBV6-5, with 7 bases aligning to TRBD1. CDR1 and CDR2 (germline): MNHEY, SVGAGI. V shed 7 bases and J 8 bases; nucleotides not matched to a gene: 7. The CDR3 totals 12 residues. CDR3 region: CASIPRTGGYTF. The CDR3 region has the DNA TGTGCCAGCATCCCCCGGACAGGAGGCTACACCTTC.

V gene TRBV5-1 combines with J gene TRBJ2-3, with TRBD2 matching 13 bases. Germline loops: CDR1 SGHRS, CDR2 YFSETQ. Trimming cost V 3 bases and J 5 bases; bases outside gene matches: 3. The CDR3 length is 15 residues. CDR3 DNA sequence: TGCGCCAGCAGCTCCACTAGCGGGAGGGTAGATACGCAGTATTTT. Protein: CASSSTSGRVDTQYF. The variable domain in full, with the rest retrieved from reference TRBV5-1 and TRBJ2-3, is KAGVTQTPRYLIKTRGQQVTLSCSPISGHRSVSWYQQTPGQGLQFLFEYFSETQRNKGNFPGRFSGRQFSNSRSEMNVSTLELGDSALYLCASSSTSGRVDTQYFGPGTRLTVL.

This clone is a singleton in its sample. The gene calls are TRBV30 and TRBJ1-4; D remains unclear. Germline CDR1 and CDR2: GTSNPN and SVGIG (reference sequence). The V gene lost 2 bases and the J gene lost 5 bases, with 9 bases spanning the gap. This CDR3 region has 13 residues. CDR3 amino acids: CAWSRQLNEKLFF. The CDR3 coding sequence is TGTGCCTGGAGTCGGCAGTTAAATGAAAAACTGTTTTTT.

This chain links TRBV7-8 with TRBJ2-7; D is possibly TRBD1 or TRBD2 (6 bases each). V was clipped by 5 bases and J by 4 bases, with 24 bases between them. CDR3 size: 17 residues. Germline lookup yields CDR1 SGHVS and CDR2 FQNEAQ. DNA of the CDR3: TGTGCCAGCAGCCCTTCCAGGACAGTCCGGAGGGGTTACGAGCAGTACTTC. It encodes CASSPSRTVRRGYEQYF.

This clone was picked up one time. The chain uses TRBV7-3 and TRBJ1-5; D uncertain. Germline lookup yields CDR1 SGHTA and CDR2 FQGTGA. The CDR3 is 11 residues long. Trimming pared 5 bases from V and 6 bases from J, leaving 5 bases between. CDR3 sequence: CASSAPQPQHF. CDR3 in DNA: TGTGCCAGCAGCGCTCCTCAGCCCCAGCATTTT.